This T cell receptor (beta chain) was identified during a study of cytomegalovirus exposure and HLA in healthy donors. V was shortened by 5 bases and J by 3 bases, with 7 bases between the two germline ends. CDR3 length: 12 residues. CDR1 and CDR2 (germline): MDHEN, SYDVKM. The PCR was carried out with 60 Vbeta primers and 13 Jbeta primers. The data were produced by immunoSEQ multiplex PCR, yet TCRdb's version contains in-frame clones alone and is incomplete. The top ten clones hold 6.5% of a sample with some 61,000 clones, more than 80% of them seen once. The specimen was PBMCs. The TCR comes from a human donor in good health. J is TRBJ2-5 and V is TRBV28; unclear D gene. In nucleotides, the CDR3 is TGTGCCAGCAGTCCGGTAGAAGAGACCCAGTACTTC. Translating gives CASSPVEETQYF.